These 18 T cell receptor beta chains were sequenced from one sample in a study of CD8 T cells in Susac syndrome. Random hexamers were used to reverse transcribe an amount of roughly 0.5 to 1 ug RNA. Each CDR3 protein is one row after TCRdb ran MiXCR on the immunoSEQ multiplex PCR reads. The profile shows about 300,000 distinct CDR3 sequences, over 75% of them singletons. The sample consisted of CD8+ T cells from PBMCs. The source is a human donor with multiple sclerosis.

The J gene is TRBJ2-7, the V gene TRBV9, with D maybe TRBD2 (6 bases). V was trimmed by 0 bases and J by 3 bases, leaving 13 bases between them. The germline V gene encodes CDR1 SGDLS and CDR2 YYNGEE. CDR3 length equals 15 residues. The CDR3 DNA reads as TGTGCCAGCAGCGTAGCGGGCGGGGCTGTCTACGAGCAGTACTTC. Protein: CASSVAGGAVYEQYF. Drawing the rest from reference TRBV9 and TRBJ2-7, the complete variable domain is DSGVTQTPKHLITATGQRVTLRCSPRSGDLSVYWYQQSLDQGLQFLIQYYNGEERAKGNILERFSAQQFPDLHSELNLSSLELGDSALYFCASSVAGGAVYEQYFGPGTRLTVT.

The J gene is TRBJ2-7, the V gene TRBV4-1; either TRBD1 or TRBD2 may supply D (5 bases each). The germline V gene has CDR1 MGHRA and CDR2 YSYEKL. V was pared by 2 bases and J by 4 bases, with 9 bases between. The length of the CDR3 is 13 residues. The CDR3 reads CASSQPGPYEQYF. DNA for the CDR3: TGCGCCAGCAGCCAACCGGGACCTTACGAGCAGTACTTC.

CDR3 amino acids: CAWRPPSGYNEQFF. Written as DNA, the CDR3 is TGTGCCTGGAGACCACCTAGCGGGTACAATGAGCAGTTCTTC. J is TRBJ2-1 and V is TRBV30; 8 bases map to TRBD2. Germline CDR1 GTSNPN, CDR2 SVGIG (reference sequence). V trimming: 3 bases; J trimming: 4 bases; junction bases outside the gene matches: 5. CDR3 length equals 14 residues.

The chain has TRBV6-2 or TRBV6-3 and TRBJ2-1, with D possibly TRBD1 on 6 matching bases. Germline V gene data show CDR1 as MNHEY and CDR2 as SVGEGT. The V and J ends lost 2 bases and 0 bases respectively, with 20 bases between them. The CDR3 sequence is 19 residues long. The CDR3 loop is CASSYDSGQRISSYNEQFF. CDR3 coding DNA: TGTGCCAGCAGTTACGATTCCGGACAGCGTATTAGCTCCTACAATGAGCAGTTCTTC.

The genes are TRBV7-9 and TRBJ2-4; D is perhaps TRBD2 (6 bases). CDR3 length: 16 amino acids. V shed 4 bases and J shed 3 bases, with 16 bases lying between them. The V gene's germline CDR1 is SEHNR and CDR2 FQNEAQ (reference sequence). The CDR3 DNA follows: TGTGCCAGCAGCTCCCCGTTACACGGGGGCAAAAACATTCAGTACTTC. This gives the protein CASSSPLHGGKNIQYF.

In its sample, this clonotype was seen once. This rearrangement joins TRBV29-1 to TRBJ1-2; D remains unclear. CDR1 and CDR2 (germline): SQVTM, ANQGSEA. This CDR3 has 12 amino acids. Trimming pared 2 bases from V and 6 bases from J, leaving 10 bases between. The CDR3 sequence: CSVETPKNGYTF. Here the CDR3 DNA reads TGCAGCGTTGAAACACCCAAGAATGGCTACACCTTC.

Written as DNA, the CDR3 is TGCAGTCCGAGAGGTGGGGGGAGCGGCTCCTACAATGAGCAGTTCTTC. It codes for CSPRGGGSGSYNEQFF. V gene TRBV20-1 combines with J gene TRBJ2-1, with D perhaps matching TRBD2 (6 bases). This CDR3 has 16 residues. Germline values: CDR1 DFQATT, CDR2 SNEGSKA (reference sequence). Trimming cost V 8 bases and J 0 bases, with 20 bases left between them.

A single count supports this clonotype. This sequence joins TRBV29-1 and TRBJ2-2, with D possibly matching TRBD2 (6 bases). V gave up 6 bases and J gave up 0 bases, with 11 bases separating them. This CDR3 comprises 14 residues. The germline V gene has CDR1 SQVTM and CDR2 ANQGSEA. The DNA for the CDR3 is TGCAGCGTCTCGGGACTTGCGAACACCGGGGAGCTGTTTTTT. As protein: CSVSGLANTGELFF.

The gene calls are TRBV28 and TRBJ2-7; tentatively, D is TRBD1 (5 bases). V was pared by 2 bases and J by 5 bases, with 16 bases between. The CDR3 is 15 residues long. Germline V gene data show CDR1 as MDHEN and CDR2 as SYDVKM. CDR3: CASSLSQGHFHEQYF. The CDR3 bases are TGTGCCAGCAGTTTAAGTCAGGGCCACTTCCACGAGCAGTACTTC.

For the CDR3, the DNA is TGTGCCAGCAGTTTCACCGGGATTGGGAATCAGCCCCAGCATTTT. Encoded protein: CASSFTGIGNQPQHF. The chain has TRBV27 and TRBJ1-5; D remains ambiguous. The V and J ends lost 3 bases and 4 bases respectively, with 13 bases between them. From germline, CDR1 is MNHEY and CDR2 SMNVEV (reference sequence). The CDR3 totals 15 residues.

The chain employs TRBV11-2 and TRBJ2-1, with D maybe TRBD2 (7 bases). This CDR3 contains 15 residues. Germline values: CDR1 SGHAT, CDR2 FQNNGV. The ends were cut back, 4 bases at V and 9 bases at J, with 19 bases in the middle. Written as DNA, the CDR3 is TGTGCCAGCAGCTACACTTCCGGGGGGCCGGGTGAGCAGTTCTTC. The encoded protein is CASSYTSGGPGEQFF.

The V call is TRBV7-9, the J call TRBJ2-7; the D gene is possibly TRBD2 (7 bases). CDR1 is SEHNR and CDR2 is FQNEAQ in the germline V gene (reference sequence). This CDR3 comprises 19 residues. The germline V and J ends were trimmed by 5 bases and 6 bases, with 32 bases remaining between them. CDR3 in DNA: TGTGCCAGCAGCCCTGCGGGGGCCTCAACACTAGCGTCGCAACCCGAGCAGTACTTC. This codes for CASSPAGASTLASQPEQYF.

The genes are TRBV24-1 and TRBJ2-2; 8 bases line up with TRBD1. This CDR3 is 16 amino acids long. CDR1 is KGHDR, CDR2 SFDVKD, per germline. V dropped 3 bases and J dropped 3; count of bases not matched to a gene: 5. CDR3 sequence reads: CATSDQDRADTGELFF. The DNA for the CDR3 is TGTGCCACCAGTGATCAGGACAGGGCGGACACCGGGGAGCTGTTTTTT.

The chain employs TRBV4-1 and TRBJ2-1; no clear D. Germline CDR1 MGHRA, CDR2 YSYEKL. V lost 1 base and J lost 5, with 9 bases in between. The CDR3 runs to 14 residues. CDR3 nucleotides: TGCGCCAGCAGCCAAGTGGAGAGAAACAATGAGCAGTTCTTC. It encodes CASSQVERNNEQFF.

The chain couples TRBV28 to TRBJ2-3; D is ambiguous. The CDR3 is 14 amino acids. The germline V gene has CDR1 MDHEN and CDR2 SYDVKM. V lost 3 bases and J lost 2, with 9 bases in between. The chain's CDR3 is CASSFGGYTDTQYF. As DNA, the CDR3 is TGTGCCAGCAGTTTTGGCGGATACACAGATACGCAGTATTTT.

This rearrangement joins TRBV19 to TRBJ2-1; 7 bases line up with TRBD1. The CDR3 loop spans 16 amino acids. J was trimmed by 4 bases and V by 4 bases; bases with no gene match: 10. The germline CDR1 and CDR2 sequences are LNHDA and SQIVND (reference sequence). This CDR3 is CASSTQGTGIYNEQFF. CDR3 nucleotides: TGTGCCAGTAGTACACAGGGGACGGGGATATACAATGAGCAGTTCTTC. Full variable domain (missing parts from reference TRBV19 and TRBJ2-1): DGGITQSPKYLFRKEGQNVTLSCEQNLNHDAMYWYRQDPGQGLRLIYYSQIVNDFQKGDIAEGYSVSREKKESFPLTVTSAQKNPTAFYLCASSTQGTGIYNEQFFGPGTRLTVL.

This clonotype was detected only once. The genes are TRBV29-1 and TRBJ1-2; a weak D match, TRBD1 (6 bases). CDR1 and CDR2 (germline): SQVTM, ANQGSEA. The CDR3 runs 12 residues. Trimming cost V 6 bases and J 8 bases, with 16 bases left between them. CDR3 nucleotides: TGCAGCGTCCCAAGGGACAACGGGGGCTACACCTTC. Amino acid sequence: CSVPRDNGGYTF.

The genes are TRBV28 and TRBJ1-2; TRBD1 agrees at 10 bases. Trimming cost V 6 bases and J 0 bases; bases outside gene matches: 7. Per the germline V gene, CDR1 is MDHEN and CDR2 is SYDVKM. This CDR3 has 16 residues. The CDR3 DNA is TGTGCCAGCAGGAAGACAGGGGGCGAAGCTAACTATGGCTACACCTTC. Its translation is CASRKTGGEANYGYTF.